In its sample, the clone carrying this T cell receptor beta chain was seen a few times. No antigen is known for it. In TCRdb, the RT-PCR reads were re-called with MiXCR into one record per CDR3 protein. The profile shows about 540,000 distinct CDR3 sequences, around 25% of them singletons. CDR1 MGHRA and CDR2 YSYEKL come from the germline V gene. The CDR3 length is 16 residues. The V end lost 3 bases, the J end lost 0 bases, and 13 bases lay between the germline ends. These data originate in a study of response to subunit inactivated influenza vaccine. General study results and limits: The authors put forward the suggestion that each seasonal influenza vaccination may bring in only a limited number of new T cells.

The same sample was also studied in work on T cells expressing NK-cell markers. From that paper: What made the TCR beta cDNA was 5'RACE template switching with UMIs. In the group of eight sequenced donors, seven were HCMV-seropositive and one was seronegative. In several donors, dominant clonotypes made up roughly 28.3-65% of CD3+CD56-NKG2C+ cells.

The sequence was obtained from a man aged 45-65 years who received an inactivated influenza vaccine. This specimen was CD4+ T cells sorted from PBMCs, taken 12 days after vaccination. The chain recombines TRBV4-1 with TRBJ2-3, with D perhaps matching TRBD1 (6 bases). The chain's CDR3 is CASSQGPTGSTDTQYF. The CDR3 coding sequence is TGCGCCAGCAGCCAGGGCCCGACAGGCAGCACAGATACGCAGTATTTT.